This T cell receptor beta chain was captured by sequencing in a study of CD8+ T cells in alopecia areata. With regard to this clone: Its antigen is unidentified.

Study-level points and caveats: Relative to mice, TCR sharing across patients was less clear, a difference possibly HLA-related. More clonal than normal scalp was lesional scalp, particularly alopecia totalis/universalis. Tissue-resident alphabeta T cells belonging to normal skin likewise get sequenced within scalp specimens.

Between the trimmed V and J ends, which lost 4 bases and 11 bases, there was a span of 14 bases. The CDR3 has 11 amino acids. Germline V gene sequence: CDR1 SQVTM, CDR2 ANQGSEA. cDNA serving as the sequencing template came from extracted, reverse transcribed RNA. Repertoires were generated with immunoSEQ multiplex PCR, while TCRdb's copy carries only in-frame clones and drops some. The sample records 130,000 or so clones, about 50% being singletons. The chain uses TRBV29-1 and TRBJ1-1, with D unclear. The sequence came from a human donor with alopecia areata. Sequenced material: NKG2D-low CD8+ T cells sorted from blood. CDR3 DNA sequence: TGCAGCGTTGGGCCCGGAGCAAGTGCTTTCTTT. Translation: CSVGPGASAFF.